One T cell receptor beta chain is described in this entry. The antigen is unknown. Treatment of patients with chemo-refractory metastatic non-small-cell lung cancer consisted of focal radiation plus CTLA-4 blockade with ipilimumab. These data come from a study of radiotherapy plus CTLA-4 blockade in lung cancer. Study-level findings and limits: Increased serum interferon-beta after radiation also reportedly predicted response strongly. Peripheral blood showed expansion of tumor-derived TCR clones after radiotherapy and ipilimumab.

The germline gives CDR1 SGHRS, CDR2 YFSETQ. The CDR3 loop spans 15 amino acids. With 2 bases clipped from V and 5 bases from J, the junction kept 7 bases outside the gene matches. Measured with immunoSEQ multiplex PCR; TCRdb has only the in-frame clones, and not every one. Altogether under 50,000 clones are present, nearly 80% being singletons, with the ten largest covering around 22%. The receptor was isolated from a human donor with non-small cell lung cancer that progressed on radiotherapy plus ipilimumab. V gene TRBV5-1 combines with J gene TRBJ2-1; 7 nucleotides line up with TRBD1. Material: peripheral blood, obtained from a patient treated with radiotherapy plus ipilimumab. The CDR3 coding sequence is TGCGCCAGCAGCTTAGGGGGCCTTGGGGACAATGAGCAGTTCTTC. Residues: CASSLGGLGDNEQFF.